This TCR beta chain was found in a study of cytomegalovirus exposure and HLA in healthy donors. Study-level points and caveats: The listing of roughly 160 TCR beta chains classed them as cytomegalovirus-associated. In an earlier analysis, productive rearrangement rates for most beta V segments clustered near 87% or 30%. Rare TCR sequences predominated, though certain public TCRs were found in many donors.

About this clone: What it recognizes is unknown.

Germline CDR1 MNHEY, CDR2 SMNVEV (reference sequence). This CDR3 contains 15 residues. The V end lost 1 base, the J end lost 0 bases, and 9 bases lay between the germline ends. The PCR contained 60 Vbeta and 13 Jbeta primers. Original handling: Counted up in a later analysis, unique TCR beta chains came to some 75 million, with around 9.9 million shared. The protocol was immunoSEQ multiplex PCR, while the TCRdb copy is restricted to in-frame clones and leaves out a portion. V, J and clone size derive from that table, while D and trimming were established from the DNA sequence. The sample lists 150,000 to 180,000 clones; approximately 72% were seen once.

This receptor was taken from a man between 18 and 35 years old in good health and CMV-seronegative. This chain joins TRBV27 and TRBJ1-1, with unresolved D. Sequenced material: PBMCs. The CDR3 sequence: CASSLFPDMNTEAFF. The CDR3 DNA is TGTGCCAGCAGTTTATTTCCAGATATGAACACTGAAGCTTTCTTT.